The subject of this entry is one T cell receptor (beta chain). Its cognate antigen has yet to be identified. Base qualities are not provided; no much larger clone lies one nucleotide away. TCR beta CDR3 regions were sequenced from DNA using the immunoSEQ Assay. In the original analysis: To compute T cell density, TCR beta template counts were normalized to usable DNA, which was estimated by amplifying housekeeping genes. The preseqR package was used to estimate richness by extrapolating to 400,000 templates for PBMC samples and to 120,000 templates for tissue samples. Clonality was defined by subtracting Pielou's evenness from one. Tissue-enriched TCRs were identified through differential abundance testing performed on productive amino-acid clonotypes, with a minimum total count of 5 and an alpha of 0.1. The Jaccard Index and the Morisita Overlap Index were used to quantify repertoire overlap between compartments. GLIPH grouped TCR beta CDR3s together with public tetramer-defined viral CDR3s, and a viral motif had to include at least three viral sequences and show V-gene enrichment. The immuneACCESS repertoire file appears here via TCRdb, limited to in-frame rearrangements. These files lack a portion of the clones; in checked studies, under half of the deficit traces to unresolved V genes, and the cause of the others is not known. The V and J calls and clone size were taken over from that table, and D and trimming were inferred from the DNA. In this sample the table shows roughly 31,000 clones, roughly nine tenths of which occur a single time. The ten largest clonotypes hold about a tenth of the sample.

The data derive from a study of T cells in localized non-small cell lung cancer (dated by TCRdb to between 2020 and 2021). For the wider study: Comparing tumors with uninvolved tumor-adjacent lungs, the study looked at the T cell repertoires of roughly 250 patients with early-stage NSCLC. NSCLC patients had a mean age of roughly 64 years, and 129 were male and nearly 110 female. All 240 or so NSCLC patients in the cohort were treatment-naive and had localized lung tumors that were resected. The paper's findings and limits, for the study overall: Because multi-region tumor sequencing was not performed, intratumor heterogeneity could not be ruled out. The highest T cell clonality was observed in uninvolved tumor-adjacent lung, where clonality exceeded that of tumor, suggesting that antigenic responses were more focused in uninvolved tumor-adjacent lung. Longer overall survival was associated with higher blood T cell density, whereas shorter survival was associated with higher adjacent-lung clonality. A median of 57 of the top 100 tumor clones turned up in the paired uninvolved adjacent lung, and about 28 of those clones also ranked among the top 100 of that same adjacent lung. Since the design was exploratory, TCR variables were selected using unadjusted p-values with no false-discovery rate correction.

At diagnosis, peripheral blood, uninvolved tumor-adjacent lung and tumor were collected and were preserved as a mix of fresh-frozen and FFPE material. Blood samples were analyzed as peripheral blood mononuclear cells for TCR repertoire profiling. Relative to germline, V is 5 bases shorter and J is 4 bases shorter, with 15 bases between their ends. CDR1 SGHAT and CDR2 FQNNGV were looked up in the germline V gene. Counted from cysteine to phenylalanine, this CDR3 has 15 amino acids. Here the CDR3 DNA is all that survives: 45 bases in frame from base 1. The origin of this receptor is a woman aged 40-69 years with stage I lung adenocarcinoma. Sequenced here: peripheral blood, sampled before any cancer treatment. Recombination linked TRBV11-2 to TRBJ2-1; TRBD2 is possibly the D segment (6 matching bases). The CDR3 loop reads CASSPPSARYNEQFF. The DNA is TGTGCCAGCAGCCCCCCTAGCGCGAGGTACAATGAGCAGTTCTTC.